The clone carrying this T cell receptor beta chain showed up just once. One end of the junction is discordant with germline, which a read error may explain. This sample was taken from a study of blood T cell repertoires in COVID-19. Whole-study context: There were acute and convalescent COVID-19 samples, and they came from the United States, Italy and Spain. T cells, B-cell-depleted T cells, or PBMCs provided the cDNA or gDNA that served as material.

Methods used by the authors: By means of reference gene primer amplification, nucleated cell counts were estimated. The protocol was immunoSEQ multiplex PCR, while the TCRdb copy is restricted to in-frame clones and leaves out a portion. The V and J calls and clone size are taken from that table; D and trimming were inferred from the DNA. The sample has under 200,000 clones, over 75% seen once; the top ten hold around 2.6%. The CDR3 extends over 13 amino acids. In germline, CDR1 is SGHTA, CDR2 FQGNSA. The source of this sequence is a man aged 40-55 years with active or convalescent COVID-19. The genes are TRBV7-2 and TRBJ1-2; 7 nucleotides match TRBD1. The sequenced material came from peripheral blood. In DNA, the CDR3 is TGTGCCAGCAGTTTAGGGACAGCCTATGGCTACACCTTC. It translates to CASSLGTAYGYTF.